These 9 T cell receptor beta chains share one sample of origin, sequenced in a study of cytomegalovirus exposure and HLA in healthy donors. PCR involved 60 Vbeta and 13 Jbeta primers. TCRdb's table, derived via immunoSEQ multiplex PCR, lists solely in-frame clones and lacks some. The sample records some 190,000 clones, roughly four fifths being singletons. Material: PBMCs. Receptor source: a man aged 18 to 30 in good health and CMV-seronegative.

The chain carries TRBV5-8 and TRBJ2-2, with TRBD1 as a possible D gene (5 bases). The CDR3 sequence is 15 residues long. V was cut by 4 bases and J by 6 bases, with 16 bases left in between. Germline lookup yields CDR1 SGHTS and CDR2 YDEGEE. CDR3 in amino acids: CASSRGRGRAGELFF. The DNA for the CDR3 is TGTGCCAGCAGCCGCGGAAGGGGTAGGGCCGGGGAGCTGTTTTTT.

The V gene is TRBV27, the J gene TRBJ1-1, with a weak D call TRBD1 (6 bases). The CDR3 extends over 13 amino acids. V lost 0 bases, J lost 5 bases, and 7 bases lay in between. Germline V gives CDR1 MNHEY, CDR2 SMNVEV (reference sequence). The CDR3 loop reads CASSLSRGTEAFF. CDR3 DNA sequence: TGTGCCAGCAGTTTATCGAGGGGGACTGAAGCTTTCTTT.

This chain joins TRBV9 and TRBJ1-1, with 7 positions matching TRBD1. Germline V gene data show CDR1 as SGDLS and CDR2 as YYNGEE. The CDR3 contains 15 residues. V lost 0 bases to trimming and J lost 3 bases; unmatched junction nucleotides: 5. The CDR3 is CASSVGGTVDTEAFF. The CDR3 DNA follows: TGTGCCAGCAGCGTAGGGGGGACAGTGGACACTGAAGCTTTCTTT.

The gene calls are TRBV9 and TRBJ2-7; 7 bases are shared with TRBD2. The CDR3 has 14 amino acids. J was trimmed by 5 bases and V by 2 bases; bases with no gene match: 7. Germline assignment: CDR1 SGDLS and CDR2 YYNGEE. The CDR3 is CASSVGGGTHEQYF. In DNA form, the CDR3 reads TGTGCCAGCAGCGTTGGGGGGGGTACCCACGAGCAGTACTTC.

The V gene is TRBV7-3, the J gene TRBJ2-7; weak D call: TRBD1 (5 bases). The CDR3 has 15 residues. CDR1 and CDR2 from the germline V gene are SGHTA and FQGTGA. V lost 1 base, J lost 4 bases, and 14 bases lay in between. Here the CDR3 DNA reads TGTGCCAGCAGCTTAAGGCCAGGGTTTGATTACGAGCAGTACTTC. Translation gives CASSLRPGFDYEQYF.

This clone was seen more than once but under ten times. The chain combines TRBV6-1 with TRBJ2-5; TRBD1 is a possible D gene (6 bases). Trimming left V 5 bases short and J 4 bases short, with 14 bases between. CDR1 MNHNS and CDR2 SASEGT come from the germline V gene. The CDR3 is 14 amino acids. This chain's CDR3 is CASSPTGLRETQYF. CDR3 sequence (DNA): TGTGCCAGCAGTCCGACAGGTTTGCGAGAGACCCAGTACTTC.

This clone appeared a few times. In DNA, the CDR3 is TGTGCCAGCAGTTTATCGTCCAGGGGGCTTAACTATGGCTACACCTTC. It is translated as CASSLSSRGLNYGYTF. The chain couples TRBV27 to TRBJ1-2, with 8 bases matching TRBD1. Germline V gene lookup returns CDR1 MNHEY and CDR2 SMNVEV (reference sequence). V lost 0 bases to trimming and J lost 1 base; unmatched junction nucleotides: 4. The CDR3 has 16 amino acids.

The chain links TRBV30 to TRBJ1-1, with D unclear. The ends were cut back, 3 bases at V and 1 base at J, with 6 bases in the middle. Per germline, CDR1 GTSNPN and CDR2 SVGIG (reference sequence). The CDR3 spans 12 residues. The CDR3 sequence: CAWSRRNTEAFF. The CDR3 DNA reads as TGTGCCTGGAGCAGGCGGAACACTGAAGCTTTCTTT.

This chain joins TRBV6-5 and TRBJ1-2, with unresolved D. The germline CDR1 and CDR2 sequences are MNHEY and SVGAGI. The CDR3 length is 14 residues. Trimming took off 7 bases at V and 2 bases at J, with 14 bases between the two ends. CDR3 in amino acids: CASKGVVGNYGYTF. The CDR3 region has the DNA TGTGCCAGCAAAGGTGTTGTCGGGAACTATGGCTACACCTTC.